This T cell receptor beta chain originates from a study of vaccination and CD4 T cells after COVID-19. Background on the study: Every participant had a vaccine, which was either BNT162b2 or mRNA-1273, given in two doses. Study-level points and caveats: Spike mono-reactivity was found in 304 of 307 vaccine-specific clones from convalescent patients.

V was clipped by 4 bases and J by 4 bases; unmatched bases: 11. The CDR3 covers 17 residues. The germline V gene encodes CDR1 DFQATT and CDR2 SNEGSKA (reference sequence). Noted time point: late sampling 161 to 241 days after vaccination in a few convalescent patients. The treatment here: 10-day PBMC culture with coronavirus spike peptide pools or control peptides (ViraFEST assay). Researchers reported culturing 2.1 million or so PBMCs per well with 8.5 to 10 IU/ml IL-2 and approximately 10 ug/ml peptide pools. Sequence data for DNA of cultured CD4+ T cells were generated by the Oncomine TCR Beta short-read assay. MiXCR was run by TCRdb on the PCR reads, yielding one entry per CDR3 protein. The table shows fewer than 30,000 distinct CDR3 sequences, with roughly 27% occurring only once. Of note for this clonotype: What it binds is not known.

The source of this sequence is a human donor who had recovered from COVID-19. The sequencing here drew on CD4+ T cells from blood, cultured in vitro, taken about 7 months after SARS-CoV-2 vaccination. The genes are TRBV20-1 and TRBJ2-2, with 11 bases fitting TRBD2. The DNA for the CDR3 is TGCAGTGCTACCCCCCAGCGGCTAGCGGGAGGCACCGGGGAGCTGTTTTTT. It specifies CSATPQRLAGGTGELFF.